What follows are 16 T cell receptor beta chains derived from one specimen sequenced in a study of shared clonotypes between healthy human individuals. Here immunoSEQ multiplex PCR was the method, and the copy in TCRdb shows in-frame clones only, minus some. This sample yields 800,000 to 1,200,000 clones, of which around 78% are seen a single time; around 0.47% belongs to the top ten. The sequenced sample consisted of memory CD4+ T cells from PBMCs. The subset: CD45RA-negative fraction. All receptors come from a man younger than 35 in good health. Some clones in this sample may be carry-over from other donors' samples.

The chain combines TRBV5-1 with TRBJ2-5; 8 positions match TRBD1. The CDR3 loop spans 14 amino acids. V was pared by 2 bases and J by 2 bases, with 2 bases of the junction left unmatched. Germline values: CDR1 SGHRS, CDR2 YFSETQ. The CDR3 coding sequence is TGCGCCAGCAGCTTCCAGGGGGCGCAAGAGACCCAGTACTTC. Its protein product is CASSFQGAQETQYF.

The chain is built from TRBV5-4 and TRBJ2-7, with TRBD2 identical over 7 bases. The germline V gene has CDR1 SGHNT and CDR2 YYREEE (reference sequence). The ends lost 1 base at V and 2 bases at J; junction bases unmatched: 9. The CDR3 consists of 16 residues. CDR3 bases: TGTGCCAGCAGCTTGCAGCTGGGGCGGGAGACCTACGAGCAGTACTTC. The encoded protein is CASSLQLGRETYEQYF.

The gene calls are TRBV6-5 and TRBJ2-7; 7 bases agree with TRBD1. The CDR3 contains 15 residues. V lost 6 bases, J lost 0 bases, and 8 bases stayed unmatched. The V gene's germline CDR1 is MNHEY and CDR2 SVGAGI. As DNA, the CDR3 is TGTGCCAGCAGCAGAGGGGGCAGGAGCTCCTACGAGCAGTACTTC. Encoded protein: CASSRGGRSSYEQYF.

Of note for this clone: The junction departs from the called germline gene at one end, perhaps through a read error. The rearrangement uses TRBV19 and TRBJ2-1; TRBD2 matches 13 bases. Looked up from germline, CDR1 is LNHDA and CDR2 is SQIVND (reference sequence). This CDR3 has 17 residues. The CDR3 here is CASSIITGTSGNNEQFF. As DNA, the CDR3 is TGTGCCAGCAGTATCATCACCGGGACTAGCGGGAACAATGAGCAGTTCTTC.

This CDR3 reads CASSQRGGARRSVNTEAFF. CDR3 DNA sequence: TGTGCCAGCTCACAAAGAGGGGGCGCGAGGCGGTCGGTGAACACTGAAGCTTTCTTT. The V gene is TRBV18, the J gene TRBJ1-1, with 7 bases that match TRBD1. From germline, CDR1 is KGHSH and CDR2 LQKENI. The CDR3 covers 19 residues. Germline trimming cut 4 bases from V and 0 bases from J; bases unmatched to any gene: 17.

This chain joins TRBV7-2 and TRBJ1-2; D perhaps matches TRBD1 (5 bases). Per the germline V gene, CDR1 is SGHTA and CDR2 is FQGNSA. Trimming left V 1 base short and J 4 bases short, with 10 bases between. This CDR3 spans 14 amino acids. The CDR3 nucleotides are TGTGCCAGCAGCTTAGAGCGGGGGAGCTATGGCTACACCTTC. Its protein product is CASSLERGSYGYTF.

This clone occurred a few times. The chain uses TRBV19 and TRBJ2-7, with TRBD1 matching over 9 bases. CDR1 is LNHDA and CDR2 is SQIVND in the germline V gene (reference sequence). V trimming: 3 bases; J trimming: 4 bases; junction bases outside the gene matches: 22. This CDR3 has 20 amino acids. The CDR3 protein is CASSMPPVLVRDRVRYEQYF. The DNA for the CDR3 is TGTGCCAGTAGTATGCCGCCGGTTTTAGTGCGGGACAGGGTCCGATACGAGCAGTACTTC.

The V and J genes are TRBV29-1 and TRBJ1-2; the D gene is possibly TRBD1 (6 bases). There are 13 residues in the CDR3. The V end lost 4 bases, the J end lost 4 bases, and 13 bases lay between the germline ends. The germline V gene encodes CDR1 SQVTM and CDR2 ANQGSEA. The CDR3 sequence: CSVAGVRGYGYTF. DNA of the CDR3: TGCAGCGTTGCAGGGGTGAGGGGCTATGGCTACACCTTC.

The V call is TRBV28, the J call TRBJ2-1, with TRBD2 matching 10 bases. Germline values: CDR1 MDHEN, CDR2 SYDVKM. Germline trimming cut 5 bases from V and 9 bases from J; bases unmatched to any gene: 10. This CDR3 spans 15 amino acids. CDR3 region: CASSVRLAGAPEQFF. Here the CDR3 DNA reads TGTGCCAGCAGTGTCAGGCTAGCGGGAGCTCCTGAGCAGTTCTTC.

This chain's CDR3 is CASSPLRDPYGYTF. The CDR3 DNA is TGCGCCAGCAGCCCCCTCAGGGATCCCTATGGCTACACCTTC. V is TRBV5-1 and J is TRBJ1-2; D perhaps matches TRBD1 (5 bases). Germline V gene data show CDR1 as SGHRS and CDR2 as YFSETQ. This CDR3 comprises 14 residues. V was clipped by 4 bases and J by 4 bases, with 14 bases between them.

This clone was counted between two and nine times. The chain couples TRBV28 to TRBJ2-7; TRBD1 aligns across 7 bases. Germline values: CDR1 MDHEN, CDR2 SYDVKM. The CDR3 contains 15 residues. V was clipped by 5 bases and J by 3 bases; unmatched bases: 10. The CDR3 reads CASSDRQGLGYEQYF. DNA of the CDR3: TGTGCCAGCAGTGACCGACAGGGCTTGGGCTACGAGCAGTACTTC.

This chain links TRBV5-1 with TRBJ1-2, with D possibly matching TRBD1 (5 bases). This CDR3 has 13 residues. Germline V CDR1 and CDR2: SGHRS, YFSETQ. V lost 4 bases and J 2 bases, leaving 9 bases between the germline ends. The CDR3 coding sequence is TGCGCCAGCAGCCTTCGACAGAACTATGGCTACACCTTC. Translation: CASSLRQNYGYTF.

DNA of the CDR3: TGTGCCAGCCGGGACTCTAATTCACCCCTCCACTTT. It encodes CASRDSNSPLHF. This chain links TRBV28 with TRBJ1-6; TRBD1 is a possible D gene (5 bases). Between the trimmed V and J ends, which lost 8 bases and 6 bases, there was a span of 8 bases. Germline values: CDR1 MDHEN, CDR2 SYDVKM. The CDR3 sequence is 12 residues long.

Only a few counts were recorded for this clone. The chain couples TRBV2 to TRBJ1-1; 8 bases map to TRBD1. The trim removed 7 bases at V and 2 bases at J, leaving 3 bases unmatched. Germline V gene lookup returns CDR1 SNHLY and CDR2 FYNNEI. The length of the CDR3 is 13 residues. CDR3 nucleotide sequence: TGTGCCAGCACCGACAGGGGTAACACTGAAGCTTTCTTT. Protein product: CASTDRGNTEAFF. The full variable domain, rest sourced from reference TRBV2 and TRBJ1-1, is EPEVTQTPSHQVTQMGQEVILRCVPISNHLYFYWYRQILGQKVEFLVSFYNNEISEKSEIFDDQFSVERPDGSNFTLKIRSTKLEDSAMYFCASTDRGNTEAFFGQGTRLTVV.

The genes are TRBV5-1 and TRBJ2-5; 8 nucleotides match TRBD2. The CDR3 consists of 14 residues. Unmatched junction bases numbered 6, after V lost 4 bases and J lost 4 bases. Germline CDR1 SGHRS, CDR2 YFSETQ. CDR3 in amino acids: CASSRNSGIETQYF. The CDR3 bases are TGCGCCAGCAGCCGGAATAGCGGGATAGAGACCCAGTACTTC.

The chain has TRBV4-1 and TRBJ2-7; TRBD1 matches 9 bases. The CDR3 length is 15 residues. Germline values: CDR1 MGHRA, CDR2 YSYEKL. Trimming removed 3 bases from V and 7 bases from J; junction bases left unmatched: 10. In DNA form, the CDR3 reads TGCGCCAGCAGCCATGTTGGGACAGGGACGGGGGAGCAGTACTTC. Its translation is CASSHVGTGTGEQYF.